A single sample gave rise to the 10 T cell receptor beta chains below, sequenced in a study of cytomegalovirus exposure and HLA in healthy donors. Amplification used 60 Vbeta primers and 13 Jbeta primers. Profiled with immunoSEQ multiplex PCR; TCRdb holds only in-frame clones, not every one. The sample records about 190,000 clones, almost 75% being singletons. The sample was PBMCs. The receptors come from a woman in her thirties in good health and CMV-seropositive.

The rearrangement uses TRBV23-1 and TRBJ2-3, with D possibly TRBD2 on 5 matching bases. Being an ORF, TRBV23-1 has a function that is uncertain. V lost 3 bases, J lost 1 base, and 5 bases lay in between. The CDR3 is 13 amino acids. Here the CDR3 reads CASSQEGTDTQYF. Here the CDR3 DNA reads TGCGCCAGCAGTCAGGAGGGCACAGATACGCAGTATTTT.

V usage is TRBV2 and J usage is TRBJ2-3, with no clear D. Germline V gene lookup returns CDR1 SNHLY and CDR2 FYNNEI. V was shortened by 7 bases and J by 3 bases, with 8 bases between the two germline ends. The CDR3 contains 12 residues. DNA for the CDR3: TGTGCCAGCATAATGCGAACAGATACGCAGTATTTT. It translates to CASIMRTDTQYF.

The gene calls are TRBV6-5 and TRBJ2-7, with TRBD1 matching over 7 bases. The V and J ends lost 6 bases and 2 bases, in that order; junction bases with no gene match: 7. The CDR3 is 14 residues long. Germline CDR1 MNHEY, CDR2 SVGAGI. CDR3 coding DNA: TGTGCCAGCAGCGTTACGGGACAGCCCTACGAGCAGTACTTC. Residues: CASSVTGQPYEQYF.

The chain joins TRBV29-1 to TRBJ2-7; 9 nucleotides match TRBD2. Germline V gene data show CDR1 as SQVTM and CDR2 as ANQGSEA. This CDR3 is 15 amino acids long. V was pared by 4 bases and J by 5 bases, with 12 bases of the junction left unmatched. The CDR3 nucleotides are TGCAGCGTTGTATCTTGGATAGCGGGAGCGAACGAGCAGTACTTC. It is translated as CSVVSWIAGANEQYF.

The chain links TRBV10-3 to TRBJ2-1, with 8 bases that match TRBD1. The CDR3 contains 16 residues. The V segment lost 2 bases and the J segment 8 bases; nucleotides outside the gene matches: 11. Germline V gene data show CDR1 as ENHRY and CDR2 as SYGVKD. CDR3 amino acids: CAISETGTGPRDEQFF. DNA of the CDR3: TGTGCCATCAGTGAGACCGGGACAGGTCCGAGAGATGAGCAGTTCTTC.

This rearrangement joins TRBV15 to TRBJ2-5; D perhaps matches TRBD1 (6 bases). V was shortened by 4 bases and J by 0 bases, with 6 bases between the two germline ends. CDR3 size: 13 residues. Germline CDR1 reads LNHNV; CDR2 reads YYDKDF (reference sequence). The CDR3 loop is CATSTGDQETQYF. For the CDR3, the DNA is TGTGCCACCAGCACAGGGGACCAAGAGACCCAGTACTTC.

The CDR3 DNA sequence: TGTGCCAGCAGTGACGGTCTAGGCTATGGCTACACCTTC. Encoded protein: CASSDGLGYGYTF. The rearrangement uses TRBV2 and TRBJ1-2; the D is unclear. The CDR3 has 13 residues. Germline V gene sequence: CDR1 SNHLY, CDR2 FYNNEI. V was clipped by 3 bases and J by 4 bases, with 9 bases between them.

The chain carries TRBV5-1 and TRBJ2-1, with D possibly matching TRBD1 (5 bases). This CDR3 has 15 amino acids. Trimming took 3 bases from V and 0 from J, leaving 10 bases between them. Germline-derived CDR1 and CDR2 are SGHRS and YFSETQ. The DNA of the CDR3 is TGCGCCAGCAGCTCCAGGGTGGGCTCCTACAATGAGCAGTTCTTC. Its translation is CASSSRVGSYNEQFF.

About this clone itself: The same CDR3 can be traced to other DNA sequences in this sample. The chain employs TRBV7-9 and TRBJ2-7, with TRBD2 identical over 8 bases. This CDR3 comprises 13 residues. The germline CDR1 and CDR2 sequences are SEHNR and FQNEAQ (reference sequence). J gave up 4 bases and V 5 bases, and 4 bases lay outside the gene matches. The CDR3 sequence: CASSPSGSYEQYF. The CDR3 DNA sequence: TGTGCCAGCAGCCCAAGCGGGAGTTACGAGCAGTACTTC.

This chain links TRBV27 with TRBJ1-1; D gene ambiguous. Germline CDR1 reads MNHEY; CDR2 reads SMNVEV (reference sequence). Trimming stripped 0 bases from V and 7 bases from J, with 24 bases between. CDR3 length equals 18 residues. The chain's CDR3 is CASSLSDPYGVGSFEAFF. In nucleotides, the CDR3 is TGTGCCAGCAGTTTATCAGATCCGTACGGAGTAGGTTCTTTTGAAGCTTTCTTT.